This T cell receptor (beta chain) was observed in a study of blood T cell repertoires in COVID-19. Germline-derived CDR1 and CDR2 are SGHRS and YFSETQ. Trimming removed 0 bases at V and 4 bases at J, with 13 bases between. CDR3 length: 15 residues. Seattle researchers signed up patients amid active infection and tracked them longitudinally. Authors' processing steps: By means of reference gene primer amplification, nucleated cell counts were estimated. Sequencing used immunoSEQ multiplex PCR; TCRdb keeps in-frame clones, though not all of them. V and J calls and clone size follow that table, whereas D and trimming were derived from the DNA. In the table there are around 260,000 clones, about 91% of which are singletons.

The V and J genes are TRBV5-1 and TRBJ2-5, with TRBD1 as a possible D gene (6 bases). Sequencing input: peripheral blood. The clonotype originates from a young adult with COVID-19, enrolled during active disease. Here the CDR3 DNA reads TGCGCCAGCAGCTTGGAGACAGGTGGGGGAGAGACCCAGTACTTC. Residues: CASSLETGGGETQYF.